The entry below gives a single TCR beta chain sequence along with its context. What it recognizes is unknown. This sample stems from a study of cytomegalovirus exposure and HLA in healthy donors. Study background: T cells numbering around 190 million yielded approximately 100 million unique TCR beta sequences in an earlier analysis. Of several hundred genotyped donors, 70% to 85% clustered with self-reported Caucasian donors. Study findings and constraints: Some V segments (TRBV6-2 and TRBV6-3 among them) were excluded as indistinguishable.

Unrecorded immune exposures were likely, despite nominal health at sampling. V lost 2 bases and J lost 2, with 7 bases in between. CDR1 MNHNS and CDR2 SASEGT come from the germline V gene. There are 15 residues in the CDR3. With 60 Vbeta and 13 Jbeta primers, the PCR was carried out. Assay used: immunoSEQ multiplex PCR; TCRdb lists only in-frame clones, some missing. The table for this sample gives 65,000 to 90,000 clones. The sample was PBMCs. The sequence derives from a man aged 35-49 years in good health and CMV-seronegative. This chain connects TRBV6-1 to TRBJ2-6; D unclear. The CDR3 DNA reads TGTGCCAGCAGTGAAAACAGAGCTGGGGCCAACGTCCTGACTTTC. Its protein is CASSENRAGANVLTF.